This entry is about one T cell receptor (beta chain). These data are taken from a study of radiotherapy plus CTLA-4 blockade in lung cancer. Between the trimmed V and J ends, which lost 3 bases and 4 bases, there was a span of 13 bases. The V gene's germline CDR1 is SGHDT and CDR2 YYEEEE. This CDR3 is 14 amino acids long. Lung cancer patients with chemo-refractory metastatic non-small-cell disease were given focal radiation plus CTLA-4 blockade with ipilimumab. Profiled with immunoSEQ multiplex PCR; TCRdb holds only in-frame clones, not every one. The sample includes 45,000 or so clones, approximately 91% of them seen just once.

This receptor was obtained from a human donor with non-small cell lung cancer whose response to radiotherapy plus ipilimumab could not be evaluated. Sequenced material: peripheral blood, taken from a patient treated with radiotherapy plus ipilimumab. The rearrangement links TRBV5-6 to TRBJ1-2, with D maybe TRBD1 (5 bases). The CDR3 protein is CASSSRVWAYGYTF. CDR3 nucleotides: TGTGCCAGCAGCTCCAGGGTTTGGGCCTATGGCTACACCTTC.